This entry lists 8 T cell receptor beta chains sequenced from one sample in a study of blood T cell repertoires in COVID-19. Profiled with immunoSEQ multiplex PCR; TCRdb holds only in-frame clones, not every one. Of 130,000 to 150,000 clones in the sample, approximately 86% were seen once. The material sequenced was peripheral blood. These receptors all stem from a woman aged 50 to 60 with acute or convalescent COVID-19.

The V gene is TRBV29-1, the J gene TRBJ2-7; weak D call: TRBD2 (6 bases). Germline V gives CDR1 SQVTM, CDR2 ANQGSEA. CDR3 length equals 9 residues. Between the trimmed V and J ends, which lost 7 bases and 7 bases, there was a span of 8 bases. The CDR3 region has the DNA TGCAGCGGACGGGAGGAGCAGTACTTC. Encoded protein: CSGREEQYF.

The V and J genes are TRBV28 and TRBJ2-7; maybe TRBD2 (6 bases). Looked up from germline, CDR1 is MDHEN and CDR2 is SYDVKM. The V and J ends lost 3 bases and 8 bases respectively, with 17 bases between them. The CDR3 has 14 residues. The CDR3 sequence: CASSLPPGLRQQYF. The CDR3, as DNA: TGTGCCAGCAGTTTGCCTCCGGGACTGAGGCAGCAGTACTTC. Complete variable domain (other parts from reference TRBV28 and TRBJ2-7): DVKVTQSSRYLVKRTGEKVFLECVQDMDHENMFWYRQDPGLGLRLIYFSYDVKMKEKGDIPEGYSVSREKKERFSLILESASTNQTSMYLCASSLPPGLRQQYFGPGTRLTVT.

V and J are TRBV14 and TRBJ2-7; D is perhaps TRBD1 (5 bases). The V gene's germline CDR1 is SGHDN and CDR2 FVKESK. Trimming cost V 3 bases and J 2 bases, with 8 bases left between them. CDR3 length equals 13 residues. This CDR3 is CASSHGHPYEQYF. The CDR3 DNA follows: TGTGCCAGCAGCCATGGACACCCCTACGAGCAGTACTTC. The whole variable domain, filled in from reference TRBV14 and TRBJ2-7, reads EAGVTQFPSHSVIEKGQTVTLRCDPISGHDNLYWYRRVMGKEIKFLLHFVKESKQDESGMPNNRFLAERTGGTYSTLKVQPAELEDSGVYFCASSHGHPYEQYFGPGTRLTVT.

V is TRBV6-2 or TRBV6-3 and J is TRBJ2-7, with D possibly matching TRBD2 (5 bases). The germline gives CDR1 MNHEY, CDR2 SVGEGT. Trimming shortened V by 5 bases and J by 1 base, and 9 bases separated the two germline ends. This CDR3 has 13 residues. CDR3 region: CASSLTRSYEQYF. The CDR3 nucleotides are TGTGCCAGCAGTCTCACTAGGTCCTACGAGCAGTACTTC.

The chain recombines TRBV10-1 with TRBJ2-3, with D maybe TRBD2 (6 bases). Trimming removed 2 bases from V and 2 bases from J, with 14 bases in between. The CDR3 is 16 amino acids. Germline lookup yields CDR1 WNHNN and CDR2 SYGVQD (reference sequence). The CDR3 loop reads CASSEARRELTDTQYF. The CDR3 coding sequence is TGCGCCAGCAGTGAGGCAAGGCGGGAACTCACAGATACGCAGTATTTT.

The chain carries TRBV2 and TRBJ2-1; possible D gene TRBD2, 5 bases. V was trimmed by 8 bases and J by 7 bases, leaving 9 bases between them. Looked up from germline, CDR1 is SNHLY and CDR2 is FYNNEI. This CDR3 region has 11 residues. Here the CDR3 DNA reads TGTGCCAGCTGTCGGACTAATGAGCAGTTCTTC. This sequence encodes CASCRTNEQFF.

The CDR3 coding sequence is TGCGCCAGCAGTCACCCCGGACAGGGCGTCAATTCACCCCTCCACTTT. This sequence encodes CASSHPGQGVNSPLHF. This chain connects TRBV23-1 to TRBJ1-6; TRBD1 agrees at 8 bases. TRBV23-1 is treated as an ORF (open reading frame) with a function not yet certain. The ends lost 3 bases at V and 7 bases at J; junction bases unmatched: 8. This CDR3 comprises 16 residues.

The chain couples TRBV5-8 to TRBJ2-3, with 12 bases that match TRBD2. The CDR3 runs to 17 residues. The germline V gene has CDR1 SGHTS and CDR2 YDEGEE. Losses at the gene ends were 2 bases for V and 0 bases for J; bases not matched to a gene: 4. The CDR3 DNA sequence: TGTGCCAGCAGCTTACTAGCGGGAGGTCATAGCACAGATACGCAGTATTTT. Encoded protein: CASSLLAGGHSTDTQYF.